This TCR beta chain is drawn from a study of technical replicates of blood from a handful of donors. The assay was immunoSEQ multiplex PCR, and TCRdb's table has in-frame clones only and misses some. The table records approximately 70,000 clones, 95% to 98% of them present only once. V was shortened by 7 bases and J by 3 bases, with 19 bases between the two germline ends. Germline values: CDR1 MDHEN, CDR2 SYDVKM. The CDR3 consists of 15 residues. This sequence was found in a human donor in good health. Sample: T cells isolated from PBMCs. The V call is TRBV28, the J call TRBJ2-7; maybe TRBD2 (6 bases). As DNA, the CDR3 is TGTGCCAGCACCCTGTCGGGACTGTTAAACTACGAGCAGTACTTC. Its translation is CASTLSGLLNYEQYF.